One and the same sample provided the 22 T cell receptor beta chains below, sequenced in a study of cytomegalovirus exposure and HLA in healthy donors. In the PCR, 60 Vbeta and 13 Jbeta primers were used. Some clones are missing from TCRdb's copy, which holds only in-frame ones; the method was immunoSEQ multiplex PCR. This table has roughly 120,000 clones, 70% to 85% appearing once. Sequencing used PBMCs. The receptor set was obtained from a man aged 50-59 years in good health and CMV-seropositive.

This clone has only a few counts. CDR3 bases: TGCGCCAGCAGCTTGACGGCAGGGGTAAACGAGCAGTACTTC. As protein: CASSLTAGVNEQYF. This rearrangement joins TRBV5-1 to TRBJ2-7, with D perhaps matching TRBD1 (6 bases). This CDR3 has 14 residues. Deletions cut 1 base from V and 5 bases from J, with 13 bases between. CDR1 SGHRS and CDR2 YFSETQ come from the germline V gene.

V usage is TRBV5-1 and J usage is TRBJ1-1, with D uncertain. From germline, CDR1 is SGHRS and CDR2 YFSETQ. The CDR3 runs to 14 residues. Deletions cut 0 bases from V and 5 bases from J, with 11 bases between. The DNA of the CDR3 is TGCGCCAGCAGCTTGGACGCAGACTGGACTGAAGCTTTCTTT. Amino acids: CASSLDADWTEAFF.

This clone was seen a few times. The rearrangement links TRBV7-6 to TRBJ2-1, with TRBD2 identical over 8 bases. Germline-derived CDR1 and CDR2 are SGHVS and FNYEAQ. Germline trimming cut 5 bases from V and 0 bases from J; bases unmatched to any gene: 6. The length of the CDR3 is 16 residues. In nucleotides, the CDR3 is TGTGCCAGCAGCAAGACTAGCGAGAGCTCCTACAATGAGCAGTTCTTC. Amino acids: CASSKTSESSYNEQFF. The variable domain in full, completed from reference TRBV7-6 and TRBJ2-1, reads GAGVSQSPRYKVTKRGQDVALRCDPISGHVSLYWYRQALGQGPEFLTYFNYEAQQDKSGLPNDRFSAERPEGSISTLTIQRTEQRDSAMYRCASSKTSESSYNEQFFGPGTRLTVL.

CDR3 region: CAWSVRGRSSYNEQFF. The CDR3 DNA is TGTGCCTGGAGTGTACGCGGGAGGAGCTCCTACAATGAGCAGTTCTTC. The chain links TRBV30 to TRBJ2-1; TRBD2 matches 8 bases. The CDR3 has 16 amino acids. The germline V gene has CDR1 GTSNPN and CDR2 SVGIG (reference sequence). V trimming: 0 bases; J trimming: 0 bases; junction bases outside the gene matches: 4.

This clone was counted between two and nine times. V gene TRBV5-1 combines with J gene TRBJ2-2; no definite D call. The V gene's germline CDR1 is SGHRS and CDR2 YFSETQ. The CDR3 has 16 amino acids. V was pared by 5 bases and J by 3 bases, with 17 bases between. DNA for the CDR3: TGCGCCAGCAGTCCTTCGCCGGGTAAGGACACCGGGGAGCTGTTTTTT. It translates to CASSPSPGKDTGELFF. The complete variable domain, with remaining parts taken from reference TRBV5-1 and TRBJ2-2, reads KAGVTQTPRYLIKTRGQQVTLSCSPISGHRSVSWYQQTPGQGLQFLFEYFSETQRNKGNFPGRFSGRQFSNSRSEMNVSTLELGDSALYLCASSPSPGKDTGELFFGEGSRLTVL.

In this sample, this clone turned up a few times. The chain has TRBV5-1 and TRBJ1-2; D is unclear. This CDR3 has 15 residues. Deletions cut 3 bases from V and 7 bases from J, with 19 bases between. Looked up from germline, CDR1 is SGHRS and CDR2 is YFSETQ. This CDR3 reads CASSYDQKPLSGYTF. The CDR3 nucleotides read TGCGCCAGCAGCTACGATCAGAAACCCCTCTCTGGCTACACCTTC.

This clone showed up just a few times. The rearrangement links TRBV30 to TRBJ1-4, with TRBD1 matching 8 bases. Germline trimming cut 7 bases from V and 8 bases from J; bases unmatched to any gene: 6. The germline V gene has CDR1 GTSNPN and CDR2 SVGIG (reference sequence). The CDR3 sequence is 12 residues long. CDR3 in amino acids: CASYRDREKLFF. CDR3 DNA sequence: TGTGCCTCATACCGGGACAGGGAAAAACTGTTTTTT.

This clone was recorded a few times. CDR3: CASSGAFVGELFF. CDR3 in DNA: TGCGCCAGCAGTGGAGCGTTTGTCGGGGAGCTGTTTTTT. The V and J genes are TRBV10-1 and TRBJ2-2, with no clear D. This CDR3 comprises 13 residues. The ends were cut back, 4 bases at V and 7 bases at J, with 10 bases in the middle. CDR1 WNHNN and CDR2 SYGVQD come from the germline V gene (reference sequence).

The V gene is TRBV7-3, the J gene TRBJ2-5; 7 bases line up with TRBD2. The CDR3 extends over 15 amino acids. The J segment lost 1 base and the V segment lost 1 base, leaving 3 bases of the junction unmatched. CDR1 is SGHTA and CDR2 is FQGTGA in the germline V gene. CDR3: CASSLRAGAQETQYF. Written as DNA, the CDR3 is TGTGCCAGCAGCTTAAGGGCGGGAGCCCAAGAGACCCAGTACTTC.

The V and J genes are TRBV11-2 and TRBJ1-1, with 8 bases matching TRBD1. From germline, CDR1 is SGHAT and CDR2 FQNNGV. After removal of 5 bases from V and 7 bases from J, the junction contained 9 bases not matched to a gene. The CDR3 is 14 residues long. The CDR3 protein is CASSMPGQEGEAFF. The CDR3 nucleotides are TGTGCCAGCAGCATGCCGGGACAGGAGGGTGAAGCTTTCTTT.

The chain uses TRBV4-3 and TRBJ2-2; tentative D call: TRBD2 (5 bases). This CDR3 spans 18 amino acids. Germline V gene sequence: CDR1 LGHNA, CDR2 YSLEER. Trimming cost V 0 bases and J 0 bases, with 14 bases left between them. The CDR3 region has the DNA TGCGCCAGCAGCCAAGATACGAGGGCCTTTACGAACACCGGGGAGCTGTTTTTT. Protein sequence: CASSQDTRAFTNTGELFF.

The rearrangement joins TRBV5-6 to TRBJ1-2, with D perhaps TRBD1 (6 bases). CDR3 length: 15 amino acids. CDR1 is SGHDT and CDR2 is YYEEEE in the germline V gene. With 2 bases removed from V and 0 bases from J, the gap between germline ends came to 11 bases. The CDR3 is CASSFRGTTNYGYTF. The DNA for the CDR3 is TGTGCCAGCAGCTTTAGGGGGACAACTAACTATGGCTACACCTTC.

The gene calls are TRBV27 and TRBJ1-3; tentatively, D is TRBD1 (6 bases). The ends were cut back, 2 bases at V and 2 bases at J, with 7 bases in the middle. This CDR3 is 14 amino acids long. Germline CDR1 reads MNHEY; CDR2 reads SMNVEV (reference sequence). The CDR3 is CASSLAGAGNTIYF. CDR3 DNA: TGTGCCAGCAGTTTAGCAGGGGCTGGAAACACCATATATTTT.

The chain employs TRBV30 and TRBJ2-3; TRBD2 agrees at 16 bases. V lost 5 bases and J lost 1; bases outside the gene matches: 3. The CDR3 sequence is 16 residues long. Germline CDR1 GTSNPN, CDR2 SVGIG (reference sequence). CDR3 sequence: CAWGTSGGAGTDTQYF. For the CDR3, the DNA is TGTGCCTGGGGGACTAGCGGGGGGGCGGGCACAGATACGCAGTATTTT. Complete variable domain (other parts from reference TRBV30 and TRBJ2-3): SQTIHQWPATLVQPVGSPLSLECTVEGTSNPNLYWYRQAAGRGLQLLFYSVGIGQISSEVPQNLSASRPQDRQFILSSKKLLLSDSGFYLCAWGTSGGAGTDTQYFGPGTRLTVL.

The chain couples TRBV5-1 to TRBJ2-7; 9 nucleotides match TRBD1. The J segment lost 6 bases and the V segment lost 4 bases, leaving 8 bases of the junction unmatched. Germline V gene data show CDR1 as SGHRS and CDR2 as YFSETQ. The CDR3 is made up of 14 amino acids. The CDR3 loop is CASSVRDRDGEQYF. The CDR3 DNA follows: TGCGCCAGCAGCGTCCGGGACAGGGATGGCGAGCAGTACTTC.

The V gene is TRBV28, the J gene TRBJ1-1; 7 positions match TRBD1. V trimming: 3 bases; J trimming: 7 bases; junction bases outside the gene matches: 5. This CDR3 region has 13 residues. The germline CDR1 and CDR2 sequences are MDHEN and SYDVKM. CDR3 in amino acids: CASSFRQGGEAFF. The DNA of the CDR3 is TGTGCCAGCAGTTTTCGACAGGGAGGTGAAGCTTTCTTT.

This chain connects TRBV7-9 to TRBJ2-1; TRBD2 matches 11 bases. CDR1 and CDR2 from the germline V gene are SEHNR and FQNEAQ (reference sequence). The CDR3 consists of 15 residues. V was clipped by 3 bases and J by 10 bases; unmatched bases: 8. The CDR3 sequence is CASSLLLAGGEEQFF. CDR3 nucleotides: TGTGCCAGCAGCTTGTTGCTAGCGGGAGGTGAGGAGCAGTTCTTC. The variable domain in full, with the rest retrieved from reference TRBV7-9 and TRBJ2-1, is DTGVSQNPRHKITKRGQNVTFRCDPISEHNRLYWYRQTLGQGPEFLTYFQNEAQLEKSRLLSDRFSAERPKGSFSTLEIQRTEQGDSAMYLCASSLLLAGGEEQFFGPGTRLTVL.

This clone showed up just a few times. This chain uses TRBV15 with TRBJ1-2; a weak D match, TRBD1 (6 bases). Trimming shortened V by 8 bases and J by 7 bases, and 20 bases separated the two germline ends. Germline assignment: CDR1 LNHNV and CDR2 YYDKDF (reference sequence). There are 14 residues in the CDR3. CDR3 sequence: CATAPGRGLFGYTF. The CDR3 DNA reads as TGTGCCACCGCTCCGGGGCGGGGGCTCTTTGGCTACACCTTC.

This chain links TRBV28 with TRBJ1-2; D uncertain. This CDR3 region has 13 residues. V shed 6 bases and J shed 6 bases, with 14 bases lying between them. The V gene's germline CDR1 is MDHEN and CDR2 SYDVKM. The CDR3 sequence: CASSRYQAHGYTF. For the CDR3, the DNA is TGTGCCAGCAGCCGATACCAGGCGCATGGCTACACCTTC.

This clone was observed a few times. V usage is TRBV9 and J usage is TRBJ2-3, with D tentatively TRBD2 (8 bases). Germline CDR1 SGDLS, CDR2 YYNGEE. The CDR3 runs 18 residues. V lost 0 bases and J lost 5, with 22 bases in between. CDR3 sequence (DNA): TGTGCCAGCAGCGTAGCTACAGGGGCGGGAGGTGTGCGAGATACGCAGTATTTT. It specifies CASSVATGAGGVRDTQYF.

This clone has only a few counts. Distinct nucleotide sequences in the sample also encode this CDR3. This chain uses TRBV4-1 with TRBJ1-1, with D tentatively TRBD1 (6 bases). The V end lost 3 bases, the J end lost 2 bases, and 16 bases lay between the germline ends. The CDR3 totals 16 residues. Germline CDR1 MGHRA, CDR2 YSYEKL. In nucleotides, the CDR3 is TGCGCCAGCAGCCAGGGGACCGGGACACTCAACACTGAAGCTTTCTTT. This codes for CASSQGTGTLNTEAFF.

This clone was detected a few times. CDR3 loop: CASRTGDGNTIYF. CDR3 sequence (DNA): TGTGCCAGCAGGACAGGGGACGGAAACACCATATATTTT. The rearrangement links TRBV6-5 to TRBJ1-3; 8 bases align to TRBD1. CDR3 length: 13 amino acids. Germline lookup yields CDR1 MNHEY and CDR2 SVGAGI. Trimming took 6 bases from V and 4 from J; bases not matched to a gene: 2.